This TCR beta chain was retrieved from a study of blood T cell repertoires in COVID-19. The CDR3 is made up of 14 amino acids. Germline trimming cut 0 bases from V and 5 bases from J; bases unmatched to any gene: 3. In germline, CDR1 is SEHNR, CDR2 FQNEAQ (reference sequence). Assay used: immunoSEQ multiplex PCR; TCRdb lists only in-frame clones, some missing. The sample has some 240,000 clones, 81% seen once. This chain links TRBV7-9 with TRBJ1-2, with 7 nucleotides matching TRBD1. The TCR was taken from a woman older than 75 with COVID-19, enrolled during active disease. The specimen sequenced was peripheral blood. Here the CDR3 DNA reads TGTGCCAGCAGCTTAGCGGGACAGCTGTATGGCTACACCTTC. Translating gives CASSLAGQLYGYTF.